This T cell receptor beta chain was documented in a study of blood T cell repertoires in COVID-19. Study at large: The cDNA or gDNA used as material had been derived from T cells, B-cell-depleted T cells, or PBMCs.

Recovered status in Cohort 3 required two negative PCRs, clearance, or symptom resolution. The method was immunoSEQ multiplex PCR; TCRdb's version includes in-frame clones alone and lacks a portion of them. The sample records 100,000 or so clones, around 85% being singletons. V was clipped by 0 bases and J by 12 bases, with 12 bases between them. The V gene's germline CDR1 is WNHNN and CDR2 SYGVQD (reference sequence). CDR3 length: 13 residues. This receptor was obtained from a woman in her 50s who had recovered from COVID-19. The chain couples TRBV10-1 to TRBJ2-1; a weak D match, TRBD1 (5 bases). Sequenced sample: PBMCs or T cells enriched from blood (not recorded which). The CDR3 DNA is TGCGCCAGCAGTGAGTCCCGATCAAGGGGGCAGTTCTTC. It translates to CASSESRSRGQFF.